This TCR beta chain was found in a study of OX40 agonist ivuxolimab in advanced cancers. The protocol was immunoSEQ multiplex PCR, while the TCRdb copy is restricted to in-frame clones and leaves out a portion. The table has about 35,000 clones, around 92% seen once. This clonotype was obtained from an adult with an advanced solid tumor such as melanoma, head and neck, liver or kidney cancer. The material sequenced was CD4+ or CD8+ T cells sorted from blood, taken in a trial of the OX40 agonist ivuxolimab.

This chain's CDR3 is CASIPGGTSPYNEQFF. The CDR3 DNA is TGTGCCAGCATCCCGGGGGGGACTAGCCCCTACAATGAGCAGTTCTTC. V and J are TRBV5-4 and TRBJ2-1, with 9 bases aligning to TRBD2. With V trimmed by 6 bases and J by 2 bases, 9 bases remained unmatched. The CDR3 is made up of 16 amino acids. Germline CDR1 and CDR2: SGHNT and YYREEE (reference sequence).